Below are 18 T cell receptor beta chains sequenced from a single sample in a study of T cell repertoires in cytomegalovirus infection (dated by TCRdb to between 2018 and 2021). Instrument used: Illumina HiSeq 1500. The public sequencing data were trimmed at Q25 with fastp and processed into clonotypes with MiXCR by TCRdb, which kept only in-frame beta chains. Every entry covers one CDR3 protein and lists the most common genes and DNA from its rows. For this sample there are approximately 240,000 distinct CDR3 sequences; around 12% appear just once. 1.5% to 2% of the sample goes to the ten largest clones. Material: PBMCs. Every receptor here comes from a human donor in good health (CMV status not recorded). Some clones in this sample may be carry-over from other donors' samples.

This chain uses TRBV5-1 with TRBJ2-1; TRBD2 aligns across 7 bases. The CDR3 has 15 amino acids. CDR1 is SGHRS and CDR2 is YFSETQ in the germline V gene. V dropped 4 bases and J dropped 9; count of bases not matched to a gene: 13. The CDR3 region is CASSEDGAGAGEQFF. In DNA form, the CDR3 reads TGCGCCAGCAGCGAGGACGGGGCGGGAGCGGGTGAGCAGTTCTTC.

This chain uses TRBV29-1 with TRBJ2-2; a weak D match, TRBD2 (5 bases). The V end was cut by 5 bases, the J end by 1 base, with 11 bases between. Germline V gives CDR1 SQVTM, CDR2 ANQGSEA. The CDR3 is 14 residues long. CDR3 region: CSVRRRENTGELFF. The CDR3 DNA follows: TGCAGCGTTAGAAGACGGGAGAACACCGGGGAGCTGTTTTTT.

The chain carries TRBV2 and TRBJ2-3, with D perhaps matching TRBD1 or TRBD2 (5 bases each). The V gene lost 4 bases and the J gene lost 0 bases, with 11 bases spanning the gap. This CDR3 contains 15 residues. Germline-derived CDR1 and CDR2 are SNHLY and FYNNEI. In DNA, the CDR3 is TGTGCCAGCAGTGGCTTGAGGGGTAGCACAGATACGCAGTATTTT. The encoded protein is CASSGLRGSTDTQYF.

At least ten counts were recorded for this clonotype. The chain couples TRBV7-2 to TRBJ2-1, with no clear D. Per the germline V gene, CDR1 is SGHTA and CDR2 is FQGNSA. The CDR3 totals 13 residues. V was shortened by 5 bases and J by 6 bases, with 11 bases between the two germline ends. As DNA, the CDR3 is TGTGCCAGCAGCGTCCAGATTTCCAATGAGCAGTTCTTC. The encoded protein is CASSVQISNEQFF.

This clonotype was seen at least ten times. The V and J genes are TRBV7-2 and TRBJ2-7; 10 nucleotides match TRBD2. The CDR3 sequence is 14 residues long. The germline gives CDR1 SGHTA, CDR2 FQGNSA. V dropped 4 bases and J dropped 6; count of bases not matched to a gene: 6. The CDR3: CASSSSGGGLEQYF. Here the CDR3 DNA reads TGTGCCAGCAGCTCCAGCGGGGGGGGGCTCGAGCAGTACTTC.

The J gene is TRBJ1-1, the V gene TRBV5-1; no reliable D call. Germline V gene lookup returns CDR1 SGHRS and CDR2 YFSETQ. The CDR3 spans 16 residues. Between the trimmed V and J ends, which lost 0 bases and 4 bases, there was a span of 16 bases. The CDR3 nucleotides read TGCGCCAGCAGCTTGGATCTGGGTATATGGGGCACTGAAGCTTTCTTT. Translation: CASSLDLGIWGTEAFF.

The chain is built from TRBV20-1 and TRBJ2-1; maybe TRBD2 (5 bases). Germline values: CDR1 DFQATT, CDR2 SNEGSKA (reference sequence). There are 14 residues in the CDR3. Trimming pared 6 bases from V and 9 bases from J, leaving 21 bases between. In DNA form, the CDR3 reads TGCAGTGCCCCCGCAACTACGGGGAATGGTGAGCAGTTCTTC. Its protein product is CSAPATTGNGEQFF.

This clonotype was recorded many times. The CDR3: CASSVGQGWGGYTF. CDR3 DNA: TGTGCCAGCAGTGTGGGACAGGGCTGGGGGGGCTACACCTTC. The chain employs TRBV12-3 or TRBV12-4 and TRBJ1-2; 9 bases fit TRBD1. The trim removed 5 bases at V and 8 bases at J, leaving 9 bases unmatched. The CDR3 is 14 amino acids.

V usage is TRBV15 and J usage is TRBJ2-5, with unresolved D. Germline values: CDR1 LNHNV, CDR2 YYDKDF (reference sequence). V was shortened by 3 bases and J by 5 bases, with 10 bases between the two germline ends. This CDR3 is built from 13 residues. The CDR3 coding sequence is TGTGCCACCAGCAGTCGGGCGGAGGAGACCCAGTACTTC. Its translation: CATSSRAEETQYF. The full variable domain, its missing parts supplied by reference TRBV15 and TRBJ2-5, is DAMVIQNPRYQVTQFGKPVTLSCSQTLNHNVMYWYQQKSSQAPKLLFHYYDKDFNNEADTPDNFQSRRPNTSFCFLDIRSPGLGDTAMYLCATSSRAEETQYFGPGTRLLVL.

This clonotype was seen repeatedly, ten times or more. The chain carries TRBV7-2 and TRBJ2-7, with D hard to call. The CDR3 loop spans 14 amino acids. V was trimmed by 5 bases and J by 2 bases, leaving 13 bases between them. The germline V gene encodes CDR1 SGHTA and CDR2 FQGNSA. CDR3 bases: TGTGCCAGCAGCGCGATGCGGAGCGCCTACGAGCAGTACTTC. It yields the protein CASSAMRSAYEQYF.

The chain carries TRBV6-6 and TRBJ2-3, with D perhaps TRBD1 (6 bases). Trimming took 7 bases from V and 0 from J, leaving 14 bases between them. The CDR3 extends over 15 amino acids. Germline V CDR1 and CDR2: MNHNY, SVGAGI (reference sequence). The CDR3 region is CASTLTGVSTDTQYF. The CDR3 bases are TGTGCCAGCACCCTGACAGGAGTTAGCACAGATACGCAGTATTTT.

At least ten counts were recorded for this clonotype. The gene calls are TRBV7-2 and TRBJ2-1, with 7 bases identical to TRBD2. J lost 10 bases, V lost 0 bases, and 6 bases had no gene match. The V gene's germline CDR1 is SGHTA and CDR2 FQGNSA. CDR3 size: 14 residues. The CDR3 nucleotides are TGTGCCAGCAGCTTAGCCGCACTAGCGCAGGAGCAGTTCTTC. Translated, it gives CASSLAALAQEQFF.

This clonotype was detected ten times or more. CDR3 DNA sequence: TGTGCTAGTGGTTTGGTACTAGGCACCCCACCCTACGAGCAGTACTTC. Its protein is CASGLVLGTPPYEQYF. The rearrangement uses TRBV12-5 and TRBJ2-7; D perhaps matches TRBD2 (5 bases). Germline lookup yields CDR1 LGHNT and CDR2 FRNRAP. The V gene lost 0 bases and the J gene lost 2 bases, with 14 bases spanning the gap. CDR3 size: 16 residues.

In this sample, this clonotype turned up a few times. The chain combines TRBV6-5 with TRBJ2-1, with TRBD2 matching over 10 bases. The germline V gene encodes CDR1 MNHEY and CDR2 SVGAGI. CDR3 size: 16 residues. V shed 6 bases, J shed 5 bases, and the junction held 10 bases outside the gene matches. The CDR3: CASSLEGLASHNEQFF. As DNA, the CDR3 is TGTGCCAGCAGCCTCGAGGGACTAGCGAGCCACAATGAGCAGTTCTTC.

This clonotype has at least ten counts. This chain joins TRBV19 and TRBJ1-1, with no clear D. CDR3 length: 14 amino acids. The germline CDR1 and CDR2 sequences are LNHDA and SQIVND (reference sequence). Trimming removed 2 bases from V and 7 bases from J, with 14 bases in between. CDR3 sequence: CASSIRVSSLEAFF. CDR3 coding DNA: TGTGCCAGTAGTATAAGGGTCAGTTCTCTTGAAGCTTTCTTT. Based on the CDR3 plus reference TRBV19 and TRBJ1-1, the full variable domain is DGGITQSPKYLFRKEGQNVTLSCEQNLNHDAMYWYRQDPGQGLRLIYYSQIVNDFQKGDIAEGYSVSREKKESFPLTVTSAQKNPTAFYLCASSIRVSSLEAFFGQGTRLTVV.

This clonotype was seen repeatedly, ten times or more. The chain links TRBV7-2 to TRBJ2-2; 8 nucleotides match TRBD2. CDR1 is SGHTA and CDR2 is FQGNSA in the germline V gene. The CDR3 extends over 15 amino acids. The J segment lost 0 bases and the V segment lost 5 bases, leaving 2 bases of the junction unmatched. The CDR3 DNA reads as TGTGCCAGCAGCCCCGGGGGGGCGAACACCGGGGAGCTGTTTTTT. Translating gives CASSPGGANTGELFF.

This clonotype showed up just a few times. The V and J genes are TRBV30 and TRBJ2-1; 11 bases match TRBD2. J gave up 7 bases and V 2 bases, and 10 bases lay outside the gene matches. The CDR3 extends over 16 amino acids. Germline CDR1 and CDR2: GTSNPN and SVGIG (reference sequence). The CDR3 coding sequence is TGTGCCTGGAGTCTTGCCCTAGCGGGAGGTGGGAATGAGCAGTTCTTC. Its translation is CAWSLALAGGGNEQFF.

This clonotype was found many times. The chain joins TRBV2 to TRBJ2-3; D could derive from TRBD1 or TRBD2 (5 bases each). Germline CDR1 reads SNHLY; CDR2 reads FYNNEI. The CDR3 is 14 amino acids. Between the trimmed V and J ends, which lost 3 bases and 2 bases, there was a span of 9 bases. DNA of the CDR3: TGTGCCAGCAGTGAGGGGACCAACACAGATACGCAGTATTTT. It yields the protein CASSEGTNTDTQYF.